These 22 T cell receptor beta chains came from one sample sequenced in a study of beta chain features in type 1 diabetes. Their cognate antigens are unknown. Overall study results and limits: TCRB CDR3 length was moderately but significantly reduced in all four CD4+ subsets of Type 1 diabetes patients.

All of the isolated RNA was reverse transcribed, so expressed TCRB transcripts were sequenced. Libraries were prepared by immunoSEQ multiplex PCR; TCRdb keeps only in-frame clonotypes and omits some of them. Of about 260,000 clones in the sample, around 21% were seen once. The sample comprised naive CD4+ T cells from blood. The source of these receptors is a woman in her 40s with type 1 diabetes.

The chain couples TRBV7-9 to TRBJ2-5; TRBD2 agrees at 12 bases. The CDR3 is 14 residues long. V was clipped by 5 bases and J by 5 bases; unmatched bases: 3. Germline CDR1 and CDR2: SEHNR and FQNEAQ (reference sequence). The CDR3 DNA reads TGTGCCAGCAGCCGACTAGCGGGAGAGGAGACCCAGTACTTC. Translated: CASSRLAGEETQYF.

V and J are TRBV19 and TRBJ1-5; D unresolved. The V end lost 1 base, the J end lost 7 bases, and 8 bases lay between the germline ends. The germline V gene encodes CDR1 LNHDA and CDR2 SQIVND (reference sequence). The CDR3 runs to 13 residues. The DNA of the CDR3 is TGTGCCAGTAGTATAGCGGGATCCCAGCCCCAGCATTTT. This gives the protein CASSIAGSQPQHF.

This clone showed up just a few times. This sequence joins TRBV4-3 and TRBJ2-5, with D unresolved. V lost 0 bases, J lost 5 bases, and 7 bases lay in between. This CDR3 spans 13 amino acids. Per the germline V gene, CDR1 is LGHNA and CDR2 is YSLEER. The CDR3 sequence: CASSQDFGETQYF. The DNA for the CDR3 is TGCGCCAGCAGCCAAGATTTCGGGGAGACCCAGTACTTC.

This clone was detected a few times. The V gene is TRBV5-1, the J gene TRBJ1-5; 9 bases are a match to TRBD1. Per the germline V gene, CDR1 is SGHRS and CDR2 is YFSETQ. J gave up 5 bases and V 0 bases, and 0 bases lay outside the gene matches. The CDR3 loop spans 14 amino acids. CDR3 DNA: TGCGCCAGCAGCTTGGGGACAGGGGATCAGCCCCAGCATTTT. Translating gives CASSLGTGDQPQHF.

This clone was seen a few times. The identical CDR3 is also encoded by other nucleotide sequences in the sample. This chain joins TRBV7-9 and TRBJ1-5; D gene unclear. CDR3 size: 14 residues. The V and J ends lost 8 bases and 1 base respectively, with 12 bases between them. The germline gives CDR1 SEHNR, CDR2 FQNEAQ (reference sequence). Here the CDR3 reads CASSFRGSNQPQHF. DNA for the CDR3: TGTGCCAGCTCCTTCCGAGGGAGCAATCAGCCCCAGCATTTT. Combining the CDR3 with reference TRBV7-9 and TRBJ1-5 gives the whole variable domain DTGVSQNPRHKITKRGQNVTFRCDPISEHNRLYWYRQTLGQGPEFLTYFQNEAQLEKSRLLSDRFSAERPKGSFSTLEIQRTEQGDSAMYLCASSFRGSNQPQHFGDGTRLSIL.

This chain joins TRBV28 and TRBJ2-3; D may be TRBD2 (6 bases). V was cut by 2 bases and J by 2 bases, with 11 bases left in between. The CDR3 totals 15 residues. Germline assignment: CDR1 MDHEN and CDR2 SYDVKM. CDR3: CASSLGGIPTDTQYF. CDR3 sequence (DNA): TGTGCCAGCAGTTTAGGAGGGATACCCACAGATACGCAGTATTTT.

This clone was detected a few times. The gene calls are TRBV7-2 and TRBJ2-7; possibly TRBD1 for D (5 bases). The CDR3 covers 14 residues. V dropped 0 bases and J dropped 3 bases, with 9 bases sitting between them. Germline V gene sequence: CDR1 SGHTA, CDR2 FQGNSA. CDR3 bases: TGTGCCAGCAGCTTAGCACAGGAATTCTACGAGCAGTACTTC. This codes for CASSLAQEFYEQYF.

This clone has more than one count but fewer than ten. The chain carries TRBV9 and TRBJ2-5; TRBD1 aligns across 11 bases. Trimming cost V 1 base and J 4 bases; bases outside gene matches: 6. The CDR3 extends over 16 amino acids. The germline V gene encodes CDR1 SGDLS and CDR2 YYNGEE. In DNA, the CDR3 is TGTGCCAGCAGCGTACTCCCGGGACAGGGGGGAGAGACCCAGTACTTC. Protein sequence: CASSVLPGQGGETQYF.

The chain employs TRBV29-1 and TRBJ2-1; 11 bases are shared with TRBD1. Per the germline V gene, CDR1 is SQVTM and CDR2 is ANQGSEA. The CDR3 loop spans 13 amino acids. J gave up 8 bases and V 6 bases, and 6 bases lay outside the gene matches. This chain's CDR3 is CSVGTGGPDEQFF. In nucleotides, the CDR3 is TGCAGCGTAGGGACAGGGGGTCCGGATGAGCAGTTCTTC.

The CDR3 is CASSAAGGLTDTQYF. The CDR3 region has the DNA TGTGCCAGCAGCGCAGCGGGGGGCCTGACAGATACGCAGTATTTT. V gene TRBV5-4 combines with J gene TRBJ2-3; 9 positions match TRBD2. V gave up 4 bases and J gave up 3 bases; unmatched junction bases: 6. The germline V gene encodes CDR1 SGHNT and CDR2 YYREEE (reference sequence). CDR3 size: 15 residues. Filled out from reference TRBV5-4 and TRBJ2-3, the complete variable domain reads ETGVTQSPTHLIKTRGQQVTLRCSSQSGHNTVSWYQQALGQGPQFIFQYYREEENGRGNFPPRFSGLQFPNYSSELNVNALELDDSALYLCASSAAGGLTDTQYFGPGTRLTVL.

The chain's CDR3 is CASSPGQLYEQYF. The DNA of the CDR3 is TGTGCCAGCAGCCCAGGACAGCTCTACGAGCAGTACTTC. The chain uses TRBV9 and TRBJ2-7; tentative D call: TRBD1 (6 bases). CDR1 and CDR2 from the germline V gene are SGDLS and YYNGEE. CDR3 length: 13 residues. The V end was cut by 4 bases, the J end by 3 bases, with 11 bases between.

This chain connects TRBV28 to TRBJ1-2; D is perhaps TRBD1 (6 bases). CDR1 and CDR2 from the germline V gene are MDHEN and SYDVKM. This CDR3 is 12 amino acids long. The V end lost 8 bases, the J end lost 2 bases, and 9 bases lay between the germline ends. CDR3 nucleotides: TGTGCCAGCCAGGACAGCAACTATGGCTACACCTTC. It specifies CASQDSNYGYTF.

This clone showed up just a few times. The CDR3 sequence: CASSSAGVTRTEAFF. The CDR3 coding sequence is TGTGCCAGCAGCTCGGCCGGTGTTACGCGGACTGAAGCTTTCTTT. The chain carries TRBV5-4 and TRBJ1-1; no clear D. V was clipped by 3 bases and J by 5 bases, with 17 bases between them. The CDR3 extends over 15 amino acids. CDR1 is SGHNT, CDR2 YYREEE, per germline (reference sequence).

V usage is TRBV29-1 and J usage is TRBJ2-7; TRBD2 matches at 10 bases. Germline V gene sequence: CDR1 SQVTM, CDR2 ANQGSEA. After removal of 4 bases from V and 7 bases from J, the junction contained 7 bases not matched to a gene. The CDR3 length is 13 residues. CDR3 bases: TGCAGCGTTGTAACTAGCGGGATAGGGGAGCAGTACTTC. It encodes CSVVTSGIGEQYF.

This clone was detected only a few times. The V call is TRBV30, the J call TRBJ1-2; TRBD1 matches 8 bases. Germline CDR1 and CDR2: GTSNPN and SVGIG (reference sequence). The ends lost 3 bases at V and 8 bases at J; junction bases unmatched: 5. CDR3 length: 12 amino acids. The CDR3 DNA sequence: TGTGCCTGGAGCCCGACAGGGGACGGCTACACCTTC. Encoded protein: CAWSPTGDGYTF.

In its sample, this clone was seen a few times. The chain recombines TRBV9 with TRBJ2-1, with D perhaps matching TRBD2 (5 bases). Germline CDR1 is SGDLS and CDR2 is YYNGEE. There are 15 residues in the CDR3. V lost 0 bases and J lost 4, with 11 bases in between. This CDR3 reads CASSVGGSEYNEQFF. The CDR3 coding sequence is TGTGCCAGCAGCGTAGGTGGGAGCGAATACAATGAGCAGTTCTTC.

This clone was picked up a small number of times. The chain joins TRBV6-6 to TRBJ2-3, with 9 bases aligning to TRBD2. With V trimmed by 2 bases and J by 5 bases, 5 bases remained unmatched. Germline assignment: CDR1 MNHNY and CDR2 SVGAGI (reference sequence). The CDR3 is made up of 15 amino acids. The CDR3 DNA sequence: TGTGCCAGCAGTTACGTTCGCGGGAGGGGAGATACGCAGTATTTT. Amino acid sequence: CASSYVRGRGDTQYF.

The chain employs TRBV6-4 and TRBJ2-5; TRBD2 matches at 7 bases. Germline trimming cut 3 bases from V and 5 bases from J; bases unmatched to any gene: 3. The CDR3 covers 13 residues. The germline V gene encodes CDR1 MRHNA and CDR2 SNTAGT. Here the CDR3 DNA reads TGTGCCAGCAGTGAGGAGGGAGGGGAGACCCAGTACTTC. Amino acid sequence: CASSEEGGETQYF.

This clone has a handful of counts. The CDR3 spells CASSARDTSSYEQYF. The CDR3 bases are TGTGCCAGCAGCGCCCGGGACACCTCTTCCTACGAGCAGTACTTC. This chain links TRBV9 with TRBJ2-7, with D maybe TRBD1 (6 bases). CDR3 length: 15 amino acids. Trimming stripped 3 bases from V and 1 base from J, with 14 bases between. Germline CDR1 SGDLS, CDR2 YYNGEE.

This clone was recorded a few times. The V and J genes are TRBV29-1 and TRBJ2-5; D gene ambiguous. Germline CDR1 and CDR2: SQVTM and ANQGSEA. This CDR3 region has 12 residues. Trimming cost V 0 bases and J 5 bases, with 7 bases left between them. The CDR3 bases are TGCAGCGTTGAAGAGCCCAGGGAGACCCAGTACTTC. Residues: CSVEEPRETQYF.

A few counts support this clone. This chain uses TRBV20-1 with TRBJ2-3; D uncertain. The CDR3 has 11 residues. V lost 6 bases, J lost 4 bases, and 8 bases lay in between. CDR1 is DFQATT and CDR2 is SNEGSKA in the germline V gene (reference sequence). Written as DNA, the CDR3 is TGCAGTGCCCACCGGGCAGATACGCAGTATTTT. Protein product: CSAHRADTQYF.

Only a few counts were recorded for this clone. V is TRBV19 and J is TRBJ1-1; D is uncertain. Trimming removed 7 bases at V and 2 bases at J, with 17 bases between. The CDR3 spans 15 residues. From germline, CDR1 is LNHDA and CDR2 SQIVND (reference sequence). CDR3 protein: CASTTVAGANTEAFF. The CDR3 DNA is TGTGCCAGTACAACGGTAGCTGGAGCCAACACTGAAGCTTTCTTT.